Presented here are 27 T cell receptor beta chains from one specimen sequenced in a study of CD8+ T cells in alopecia areata. Noted treatment: oral pan-JAK inhibitor, 5-10 mg twice daily. Extracted RNA was reverse transcribed, and the resulting cDNA served as sequencing template. Repertoires were generated with immunoSEQ multiplex PCR, while TCRdb's copy carries only in-frame clones and drops some. The profile shows fewer than 350,000 clones, about 62% of them singletons. The sequenced sample was CD4+ T cells sorted from blood, obtained at week 24, from a patient treated with tofacitinib. Receptors originate from a human donor with alopecia areata.

The chain has TRBV29-1 and TRBJ2-1; D possibly corresponds to TRBD2 (5 bases). CDR3 length equals 12 residues. The V end lost 6 bases, the J end lost 5 bases, and 11 bases lay between the germline ends. Germline V gene data show CDR1 as SQVTM and CDR2 as ANQGSEA. CDR3 DNA: TGCAGCGTCCAGCCCGGGGACAATGAGCAGTTCTTC. Encoded protein: CSVQPGDNEQFF.

A few counts support this clone. This sequence joins TRBV30 and TRBJ1-3; no clear D gene. The V end lost 2 bases, the J end lost 0 bases, and 8 bases lay between the germline ends. The germline V gene has CDR1 GTSNPN and CDR2 SVGIG (reference sequence). This CDR3 is built from 14 residues. The CDR3 sequence is CAWSPRVSGNTIYF. The CDR3 DNA is TGTGCCTGGAGTCCGCGAGTCTCTGGAAACACCATATATTTT.

This clone was observed a few times. The chain has TRBV12-5 and TRBJ1-6; D is unresolved. V was cut by 2 bases and J by 7 bases, with 6 bases left in between. Per the germline V gene, CDR1 is LGHNT and CDR2 is FRNRAP. The CDR3 is made up of 13 amino acids. The CDR3 protein is CASGLNDNSPLHF. DNA for the CDR3: TGTGCTAGTGGTTTGAATGACAATTCACCCCTCCACTTT.

This chain links TRBV5-4 with TRBJ1-6, with D maybe TRBD1 (6 bases). Trimming pared 0 bases from V and 9 bases from J, leaving 13 bases between. Germline-derived CDR1 and CDR2 are SGHNT and YYREEE (reference sequence). The CDR3 length is 15 residues. The CDR3 nucleotides are TGTGCCAGCAGCTTGGAGGCCAGGGGATCTTCACCCCTCCACTTT. Its protein product is CASSLEARGSSPLHF. Variable domain in full (rest from reference TRBV5-4 and TRBJ1-6): ETGVTQSPTHLIKTRGQQVTLRCSSQSGHNTVSWYQQALGQGPQFIFQYYREEENGRGNFPPRFSGLQFPNYSSELNVNALELDDSALYLCASSLEARGSSPLHFGNGTRLTVT.

This clone was observed a handful of times. The J gene is TRBJ2-6, the V gene TRBV29-1; either TRBD1 or TRBD2 may fit D (6 bases each). The CDR3 consists of 14 residues. Germline V CDR1 and CDR2: SQVTM, ANQGSEA. Trimming removed 3 bases from V and 2 bases from J, with 8 bases in between. CDR3 bases: TGCAGCGTTGAGGGGGGCGCTGGGGCCAACGTCCTGACTTTC. Encoded protein: CSVEGGAGANVLTF.

The chain recombines TRBV15 with TRBJ1-2, with no clear D. Germline V gene lookup returns CDR1 LNHNV and CDR2 YYDKDF (reference sequence). CDR3 length equals 14 residues. The V end was cut by 1 base, the J end by 4 bases, with 10 bases between. The CDR3 DNA reads TGTGCCACCAGCAGAGTGGTTAGCGGCTATGGCTACACCTTC. Its protein product is CATSRVVSGYGYTF.

This clone was observed a single time. This chain uses TRBV5-1 with TRBJ2-7; tentatively, D is TRBD1 (6 bases). Germline lookup yields CDR1 SGHRS and CDR2 YFSETQ. The CDR3 consists of 12 residues. V lost 4 bases to trimming and J lost 11 bases, with 16 bases between them. This chain's CDR3 is CASSPGDTQEYF. For the CDR3, the DNA is TGCGCCAGCAGCCCAGGGGACACCCAGGAGTACTTC.

This clone was counted once. The chain employs TRBV28 and TRBJ2-7, with D perhaps assigned TRBD1 or TRBD2 (6 bases each). The CDR3 is 15 residues long. Trimming cost V 4 bases and J 3 bases, with 16 bases left between them. Germline V gives CDR1 MDHEN, CDR2 SYDVKM. The CDR3 protein is CASSSRELGGYEQYF. CDR3 bases: TGTGCCAGCAGTTCCCGGGAGTTAGGGGGCTACGAGCAGTACTTC.

CDR3 sequence reads: CATSGHRGPGSEAFF. The CDR3 nucleotides are TGTGCCACCAGCGGCCACAGGGGGCCCGGGTCTGAAGCTTTCTTT. The chain employs TRBV15 and TRBJ1-1, with 9 bases that match TRBD1. V gave up 5 bases and J gave up 6 bases; unmatched junction bases: 10. Germline values: CDR1 LNHNV, CDR2 YYDKDF (reference sequence). The CDR3 is 15 residues long. Full variable domain (missing parts from reference TRBV15 and TRBJ1-1): DAMVIQNPRYQVTQFGKPVTLSCSQTLNHNVMYWYQQKSSQAPKLLFHYYDKDFNNEADTPDNFQSRRPNTSFCFLDIRSPGLGDTAMYLCATSGHRGPGSEAFFGQGTRLTVV.

The chain joins TRBV7-9 to TRBJ1-6, with 7 bases identical to TRBD1. CDR3 length equals 14 residues. CDR1 is SEHNR, CDR2 FQNEAQ, per germline (reference sequence). The V and J ends lost 3 bases and 7 bases, in that order; junction bases with no gene match: 3. For the CDR3, the DNA is TGTGCCAGCAGCTTTACAGGGGCCAATTCACCCCTCCACTTT. Translating gives CASSFTGANSPLHF.

The chain is built from TRBV19 and TRBJ2-1; the match to TRBD1 covers 7 bases. After removal of 4 bases from V and 6 bases from J, the junction contained 6 bases not matched to a gene. Germline assignment: CDR1 LNHDA and CDR2 SQIVND (reference sequence). CDR3 length equals 14 residues. The chain's CDR3 is CASSSGQAGNEQFF. In DNA, the CDR3 is TGTGCCAGTAGTAGCGGACAGGCGGGCAATGAGCAGTTCTTC.

This chain uses TRBV28 with TRBJ2-3; 8 nucleotides line up with TRBD1. V was pared by 5 bases and J by 2 bases, with 6 bases of the junction left unmatched. CDR1 is MDHEN, CDR2 SYDVKM, per germline. This CDR3 spans 15 amino acids. The CDR3 region has the DNA TGTGCCAGCAGTCGCGACAGGGGTTTCACAGATACGCAGTATTTT. Protein sequence: CASSRDRGFTDTQYF.

This clone was recorded a few times. The chain is built from TRBV6-5 and TRBJ1-1, with D unresolved. The CDR3 runs to 13 residues. CDR1 is MNHEY and CDR2 is SVGAGI in the germline V gene. V was trimmed by 2 bases and J by 3 bases, leaving 7 bases between them. The CDR3 sequence: CASSYGRYTEAFF. CDR3 nucleotides: TGTGCCAGCAGTTACGGCAGATACACTGAAGCTTTCTTT.

The chain uses TRBV2 and TRBJ2-3; D assignment may be TRBD1 or TRBD2 (6 bases each). The V end lost 7 bases, the J end lost 2 bases, and 13 bases lay between the germline ends. The CDR3 runs 14 residues. In germline, CDR1 is SNHLY, CDR2 FYNNEI. CDR3 protein: CASTRDISTDTQYF. The CDR3 region has the DNA TGTGCCAGCACGCGGGACATCTCCACAGATACGCAGTATTTT.

The chain links TRBV18 to TRBJ1-1, with D possibly TRBD1 on 5 matching bases. This CDR3 contains 13 residues. V was pared by 3 bases and J by 5 bases, with 10 bases between. The germline gives CDR1 KGHSH, CDR2 LQKENI. The CDR3 region is CASSPLGGTEAFF. The CDR3 region has the DNA TGTGCCAGCTCACCGCTGGGGGGGACTGAAGCTTTCTTT.

This chain connects TRBV30 to TRBJ2-5; D is unclear. V was cut by 4 bases and J by 2 bases, with 11 bases left in between. The CDR3 sequence is 13 residues long. Germline loops: CDR1 GTSNPN, CDR2 SVGIG (reference sequence). The CDR3 DNA reads TGTGCCTGGAAAAAAGGACGGCAAGAGACCCAGTACTTC. This encodes CAWKKGRQETQYF.

About this clone: This same CDR3 is encoded by further DNA sequences in the sample. The CDR3 DNA follows: TGTGCCTGGTCCCCGGGACCCAATCAGCCCCAGCATTTT. It codes for CAWSPGPNQPQHF. The rearrangement joins TRBV30 to TRBJ1-5; maybe TRBD1 (5 bases). The V end lost 5 bases, the J end lost 3 bases, and 11 bases lay between the germline ends. The germline V gene encodes CDR1 GTSNPN and CDR2 SVGIG (reference sequence). CDR3 length: 13 amino acids.

The chain carries TRBV5-1 and TRBJ1-5; D gene unclear. The CDR3 sequence is 14 residues long. Per germline, CDR1 SGHRS and CDR2 YFSETQ. V shed 0 bases and J shed 6 bases, with 10 bases lying between them. As DNA, the CDR3 is TGCGCCAGCAGCTTGGGCGTGGGGTCTCAGCCCCAGCATTTT. This encodes CASSLGVGSQPQHF.

The chain employs TRBV7-2 and TRBJ2-5, with 11 bases fitting TRBD2. CDR3 length: 16 amino acids. The V segment lost 5 bases and the J segment 1 base; nucleotides outside the gene matches: 6. CDR1 and CDR2 (germline): SGHTA, FQGNSA. The CDR3, as DNA: TGTGCCAGCAGCACGAGCGGGACTAGCGGCCAAGAGACCCAGTACTTC. This encodes CASSTSGTSGQETQYF. The variable domain in full, completed from reference TRBV7-2 and TRBJ2-5, reads GAGVSQSPSNKVTEKGKDVELRCDPISGHTALYWYRQSLGQGLEFLIYFQGNSAPDKSGLPSDRFSAERTGGSVSTLTIQRTQQEDSAVYLCASSTSGTSGQETQYFGPGTRLLVL.

The chain is built from TRBV13 and TRBJ2-6; the D is unclear. The CDR3 sequence is 15 residues long. CDR1 and CDR2 (germline): PRHDT, FYEKMQ (reference sequence). V was trimmed by 5 bases and J by 0 bases, leaving 8 bases between them. In nucleotides, the CDR3 is TGTGCCAGCAGCCACACAGCCTCTGGGGCCAACGTCCTGACTTTC. This encodes CASSHTASGANVLTF.

This clone is a singleton in its sample. The chain is built from TRBV30 and TRBJ1-5, with a weak D call TRBD1 (5 bases). The CDR3 runs to 14 residues. Germline V lookup: CDR1 GTSNPN, CDR2 SVGIG (reference sequence). V shed 5 bases and J shed 1 base, with 12 bases lying between them. This CDR3 is CAWGAGGSNQPQHF. CDR3 DNA sequence: TGTGCCTGGGGTGCCGGGGGGAGCAATCAGCCCCAGCATTTT. Full variable domain (remainder filled in from reference TRBV30 and TRBJ1-5): SQTIHQWPATLVQPVGSPLSLECTVEGTSNPNLYWYRQAAGRGLQLLFYSVGIGQISSEVPQNLSASRPQDRQFILSSKKLLLSDSGFYLCAWGAGGSNQPQHFGDGTRLSIL.

This clone was detected once. V and J are TRBV7-2 and TRBJ1-2; D perhaps matches TRBD1 (6 bases). V was shortened by 6 bases and J by 0 bases, with 17 bases between the two germline ends. The CDR3 contains 16 residues. The germline V gene encodes CDR1 SGHTA and CDR2 FQGNSA. DNA for the CDR3: TGTGCCAGCAGGGCGGATTTGGGGGCGGCTAACTATGGCTACACCTTC. It codes for CASRADLGAANYGYTF.

The chain joins TRBV5-1 to TRBJ1-1; no clear D. Germline CDR1 SGHRS, CDR2 YFSETQ. The CDR3 is 15 residues long. V lost 0 bases, J lost 1 base, and 10 bases lay in between. The CDR3 spells CASSLVGSPNTEAFF. The CDR3 DNA reads as TGCGCCAGCAGCTTGGTTGGTTCACCGAACACTGAAGCTTTCTTT.

The gene calls are TRBV30 and TRBJ2-4; TRBD2 matches 9 bases. V shed 1 base and J 2 bases; nucleotides not matched to a gene: 9. Germline CDR1 GTSNPN, CDR2 SVGIG (reference sequence). The CDR3 has 17 residues. CDR3 nucleotides: TGTGCCTGGAGTGAGGCGGGGGGGCCTGGATCCAAAAACATTCAGTACTTC. Translated, it gives CAWSEAGGPGSKNIQYF. The full variable domain, rest sourced from reference TRBV30 and TRBJ2-4, is SQTIHQWPATLVQPVGSPLSLECTVEGTSNPNLYWYRQAAGRGLQLLFYSVGIGQISSEVPQNLSASRPQDRQFILSSKKLLLSDSGFYLCAWSEAGGPGSKNIQYFGAGTRLSVL.

The J gene is TRBJ2-1, the V gene TRBV6-5; D is undetermined. Trimming removed 7 bases at V and 9 bases at J, with 10 bases between. Germline V gene lookup returns CDR1 MNHEY and CDR2 SVGAGI. The CDR3 has 11 amino acids. This CDR3 is CASTRSGEQFF. The CDR3 region has the DNA TGTGCCAGCACCCGTTCGGGTGAGCAGTTCTTC.

In DNA form, the CDR3 reads TGTGCCAGCAGCTTGGAACTAGCGGGGGGCGTGGAGACCCAGTACTTC. This sequence encodes CASSLELAGGVETQYF. The rearrangement joins TRBV5-4 to TRBJ2-5; 12 bases agree with TRBD2. Trimming at V came to 0 bases and at J to 5 bases, leaving 5 bases not matched to a gene. This CDR3 comprises 16 residues. The germline V gene has CDR1 SGHNT and CDR2 YYREEE (reference sequence). The whole variable domain, filled in from reference TRBV5-4 and TRBJ2-5, reads ETGVTQSPTHLIKTRGQQVTLRCSSQSGHNTVSWYQQALGQGPQFIFQYYREEENGRGNFPPRFSGLQFPNYSSELNVNALELDDSALYLCASSLELAGGVETQYFGPGTRLLVL.

The V call is TRBV27, the J call TRBJ2-3, with D tentatively TRBD1 (5 bases). The CDR3 length is 16 residues. The V end lost 5 bases, the J end lost 0 bases, and 15 bases lay between the germline ends. The V gene's germline CDR1 is MNHEY and CDR2 SMNVEV (reference sequence). The CDR3 bases are TGTGCCAGCAGTGAGCCTAGTGGGGCTAGCACAGATACGCAGTATTTT. Amino acids: CASSEPSGASTDTQYF.